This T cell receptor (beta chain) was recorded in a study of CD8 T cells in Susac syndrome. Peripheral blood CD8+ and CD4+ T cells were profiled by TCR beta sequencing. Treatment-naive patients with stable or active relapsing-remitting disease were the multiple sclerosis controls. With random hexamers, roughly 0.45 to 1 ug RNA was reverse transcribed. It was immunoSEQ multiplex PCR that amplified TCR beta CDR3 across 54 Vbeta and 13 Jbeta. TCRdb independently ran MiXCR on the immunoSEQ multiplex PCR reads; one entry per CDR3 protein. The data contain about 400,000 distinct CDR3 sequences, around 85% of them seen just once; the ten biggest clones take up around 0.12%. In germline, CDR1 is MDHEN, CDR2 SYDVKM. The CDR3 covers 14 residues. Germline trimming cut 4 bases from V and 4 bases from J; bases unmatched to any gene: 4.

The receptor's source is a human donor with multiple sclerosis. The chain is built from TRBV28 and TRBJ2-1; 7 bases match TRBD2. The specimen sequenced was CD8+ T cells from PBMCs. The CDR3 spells CASSSREMYNEQFF. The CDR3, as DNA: TGTGCCAGCAGTTCGCGGGAGATGTACAATGAGCAGTTCTTC.